This TCR beta chain was found in a study of CXCR3-negative and CXCR3-positive naive CD8 T cells. Study findings and constraints: TRB CDR3 hydrophobicity was greater in CXCR3-positive naive cells than in CXCR3-negative naive cells.

Germline loops: CDR1 MNHEY, CDR2 SVGEGT. The CDR3 totals 16 residues. The authors made the TRB cDNA libraries by 5' RACE using UMI labels. TCRdb reprocessed the 5' RACE reads, keeping one entry per CDR3 protein, no DNA. Its listing shows some 47,000 distinct CDR3 sequences. As to this clonotype: Its target is not known.

This receptor was identified in a human donor in good health. Some clones in this sample may be carry-over from other donors' samples. Sequencing used naive CXCR3+ CD8+ T cells from blood. The subset: CD45RO-CCR7+CD27+CD95- naive CD8+ T cells expressing CXCR3 (TNR3+). This chain connects TRBV6-2 or TRBV6-3 to TRBJ1-1. CDR3 amino acids: CASSYSSGDMNTEAFF.